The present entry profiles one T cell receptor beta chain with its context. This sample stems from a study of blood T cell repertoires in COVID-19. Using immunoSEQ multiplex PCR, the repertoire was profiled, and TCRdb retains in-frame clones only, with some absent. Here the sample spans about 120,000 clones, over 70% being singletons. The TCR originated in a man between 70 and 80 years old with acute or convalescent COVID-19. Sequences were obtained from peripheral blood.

The CDR3 protein is CASKRTGSPLHF. As DNA, the CDR3 is TGTGCCAGCAAGAGGACAGGGTCACCCCTCCACTTT. V is TRBV6-5 and J is TRBJ1-6; 8 bases fit TRBD1. The CDR3 runs 12 residues. The germline CDR1 and CDR2 sequences are MNHEY and SVGAGI. V lost 7 bases and J lost 10; bases outside the gene matches: 3.